This TCR beta chain was sequenced during a study of STAT5B mutations in CD4+ large granular lymphocyte leukemia. The germline V gene has CDR1 LNHDA and CDR2 SQIVND (reference sequence). The V end was cut by 4 bases, the J end by 5 bases, with 17 bases between. The CDR3 has 15 amino acids. Data came from immunoSEQ multiplex PCR; TCRdb stores just in-frame clones and leaves some out. The table has approximately 31,000 clones, 72% seen once. Sequenced input: CD4+ T cells from blood buffy coats. The genes are TRBV19 and TRBJ2-5, with D possibly being TRBD2 (6 bases). This sequence was found in a human donor in good health. The CDR3 region is CASSTGTARGETQYF. Written as DNA, the CDR3 is TGTGCCAGTAGTACCGGGACTGCCCGGGGGGAGACCCAGTACTTC. Complete variable domain (other parts from reference TRBV19 and TRBJ2-5): DGGITQSPKYLFRKEGQNVTLSCEQNLNHDAMYWYRQDPGQGLRLIYYSQIVNDFQKGDIAEGYSVSREKKESFPLTVTSAQKNPTAFYLCASSTGTARGETQYFGPGTRLLVL.